This is a list of T cell receptor beta chains from one sample in a study of CD8+ T cells in alopecia areata. TCRdb's table, derived via immunoSEQ multiplex PCR, lists solely in-frame clones and lacks some. The table lists 150,000 to 200,000 clones, more than 55% of them singletons. This material consisted of CD4+ T cells sorted from blood, taken between weeks 49 and 50, from a patient treated with tofacitinib. These TCRs come from a human donor with alopecia areata. Both conserved end residues are part of each CDR3. Fields, in order: D gene, clone size, J gene, CDR3 length, V gene, CDR3 protein, CDR3 DNA. D genes are given only for firm matches. Some rows have no size entry. The others give once, few or many, or a class for an expanded clone.

D gene: TRBD1; clone size: NA; J gene: TRBJ2-7; CDR3 length: 14; V gene: TRBV18; CDR3 protein: CASSPKGQGHEQYF; CDR3 DNA: TGTGCCAGCTCACCTAAAGGACAGGGCCACGAGCAGTACTTC
D gene: TRBD2; clone size: NA; J gene: TRBJ2-3; CDR3 length: 17; V gene: TRBV18; CDR3 protein: CASSPQGLAGSTDTQYF; CDR3 DNA: TGTGCCAGCTCACCCCAGGGACTAGCGGGGAGCACAGATACGCAGTATTTT
D gene: TRBD1; clone size: many; J gene: TRBJ2-3; CDR3 length: 16; V gene: TRBV5-1; CDR3 protein: CASSPSPGQGTDTQYF; CDR3 DNA: TGCGCCAGCAGCCCGTCCCCGGGACAGGGCACAGATACGCAGTATTTT
D gene: NA; clone size: NA; J gene: TRBJ1-2; CDR3 length: 13; V gene: TRBV6-5; CDR3 protein: CASSYSGFGGYTF; CDR3 DNA: TGTGCCAGCAGTTACTCCGGGTTCGGTGGCTACACCTTC
D gene: NA; clone size: few; J gene: TRBJ2-3; CDR3 length: 14; V gene: TRBV14; CDR3 protein: CASSAGRAVDTQYF; CDR3 DNA: TGTGCCAGCAGTGCGGGCAGGGCGGTAGATACGCAGTATTTT
D gene: NA; clone size: few; J gene: TRBJ2-2; CDR3 length: 15; V gene: TRBV7-9; CDR3 protein: CASSLSRGTTGELFF; CDR3 DNA: TGTGCCAGCAGCTTATCCAGGGGTACAACCGGGGAGCTGTTTTTT
D gene: NA; clone size: NA; J gene: TRBJ2-5; CDR3 length: 14; V gene: TRBV19; CDR3 protein: CASSIATGSETQYF; CDR3 DNA: TGTGCCAGTAGTATAGCAACAGGGTCCGAGACCCAGTACTTC
D gene: TRBD1; clone size: many; J gene: TRBJ2-5; CDR3 length: 15; V gene: TRBV6-5; CDR3 protein: CASSYGGTGQETQYF; CDR3 DNA: TGTGCCAGCAGTTACGGAGGGACAGGACAAGAGACCCAGTACTTC
D gene: TRBD1; clone size: few; J gene: TRBJ1-2; CDR3 length: 14; V gene: TRBV27; CDR3 protein: CASRPQDRDNGYTF; CDR3 DNA: TGTGCCAGCAGACCCCAGGACAGGGATAATGGCTACACCTTC
D gene: TRBD1; clone size: NA; J gene: TRBJ1-5; CDR3 length: 16; V gene: TRBV5-6; CDR3 protein: CASSQDRGRGNQPQHF; CDR3 DNA: TGTGCCAGCAGCCAGGACAGGGGAAGGGGCAATCAGCCCCAGCATTTT
D gene: NA; clone size: NA; J gene: TRBJ1-2; CDR3 length: 13; V gene: TRBV29-1; CDR3 protein: CSVEDVPRNGYTF; CDR3 DNA: TGCAGCGTCGAAGATGTACCGAGGAATGGCTACACCTTC
D gene: TRBD1; clone size: few; J gene: TRBJ1-1; CDR3 length: 16; V gene: TRBV11-2; CDR3 protein: CASSLEGQGLNTEAFF; CDR3 DNA: TGTGCCAGCAGCTTAGAGGGACAGGGGTTGAACACTGAAGCTTTCTTT
D gene: TRBD1; clone size: NA; J gene: TRBJ1-5; CDR3 length: 14; V gene: TRBV6-5; CDR3 protein: CASGTGGINQPQHF; CDR3 DNA: TGTGCCAGCGGGACAGGCGGTATCAATCAGCCCCAGCATTTT
D gene: NA; clone size: few; J gene: TRBJ2-5; CDR3 length: 15; V gene: TRBV19; CDR3 protein: CASSPGDSPMETQYF; CDR3 DNA: TGTGCCAGTAGTCCGGGGGACAGCCCTATGGAGACCCAGTACTTC
D gene: TRBD1; clone size: many; J gene: TRBJ2-5; CDR3 length: 13; V gene: TRBV15; CDR3 protein: CATMDRAQKTQYF; CDR3 DNA: TGTGCCACGATGGACAGGGCACAAAAGACCCAGTACTTC
D gene: NA; clone size: NA; J gene: TRBJ1-2; CDR3 length: 17; V gene: TRBV14; CDR3 protein: CASSQDPRRGFNYGYTF; CDR3 DNA: TGTGCCAGCAGCCAAGATCCGAGGCGCGGGTTTAACTATGGCTACACCTTC
D gene: NA; clone size: NA; J gene: TRBJ2-2; CDR3 length: 13; V gene: TRBV6-5; CDR3 protein: CASSYSGGGELFF; CDR3 DNA: TGTGCCAGCAGTTACTCCGGGGGCGGGGAGCTGTTTTTT
D gene: NA; clone size: few; J gene: TRBJ2-5; CDR3 length: 12; V gene: TRBV10-3; CDR3 protein: CAISEGQETQYF; CDR3 DNA: TGTGCCATCAGTGAAGGCCAAGAGACCCAGTACTTC
D gene: NA; clone size: NA; J gene: TRBJ1-1; CDR3 length: 14; V gene: TRBV7-2; CDR3 protein: CASRLQTRNTEAFF; CDR3 DNA: TGTGCCAGCAGATTACAAACCCGGAACACTGAAGCTTTCTTT
D gene: NA; clone size: NA; J gene: TRBJ1-6; CDR3 length: 16; V gene: TRBV5-1; CDR3 protein: CASSPEGSANNSPLHF; CDR3 DNA: TGCGCCAGCAGCCCGGAAGGGTCGGCTAATAATTCACCCCTCCACTTT
D gene: TRBD2; clone size: NA; J gene: TRBJ2-3; CDR3 length: 13; V gene: TRBV29-1; CDR3 protein: CSVGRRLADTQYF; CDR3 DNA: TGCAGCGTGGGACGAAGACTAGCGGATACGCAGTATTTT
D gene: NA; clone size: NA; J gene: TRBJ2-3; CDR3 length: 13; V gene: TRBV9; CDR3 protein: CASSVDSTDTQYF; CDR3 DNA: TGTGCCAGCAGCGTAGATTCTACAGATACGCAGTATTTT
D gene: NA; clone size: once; J gene: TRBJ1-1; CDR3 length: 14; V gene: TRBV30; CDR3 protein: CAWSVSGTNTEAFF; CDR3 DNA: TGTGCCTGGAGTGTTAGCGGGACAAACACTGAAGCTTTCTTT
D gene: TRBD2; clone size: NA; J gene: TRBJ2-3; CDR3 length: 14; V gene: TRBV29-1; CDR3 protein: CSVETGGSGDTQYF; CDR3 DNA: TGCAGCGTTGAAACCGGGGGGTCTGGAGATACGCAGTATTTT
D gene: NA; clone size: NA; J gene: TRBJ2-1; CDR3 length: 11; V gene: TRBV20-1; CDR3 protein: CSAKLVARQFF; CDR3 DNA: TGCAGTGCTAAGTTGGTAGCGAGGCAGTTCTTC
D gene: TRBD1; clone size: few; J gene: TRBJ1-5; CDR3 length: 14; V gene: TRBV4-3; CDR3 protein: CASSPGQFNQPQHF; CDR3 DNA: TGCGCCAGCAGCCCGGGACAGTTCAATCAGCCCCAGCATTTT
D gene: NA; clone size: NA; J gene: TRBJ1-2; CDR3 length: 13; V gene: TRBV30; CDR3 protein: CAWSVVGIGGYTF; CDR3 DNA: TGTGCCTGGAGTGTAGTGGGGATAGGAGGCTACACCTTC
D gene: NA; clone size: few; J gene: TRBJ2-1; CDR3 length: 11; V gene: TRBV6-1; CDR3 protein: CASSVLDEQFF; CDR3 DNA: TGTGCCAGCAGTGTATTGGATGAGCAGTTCTTC
D gene: NA; clone size: once; J gene: TRBJ1-2; CDR3 length: 10; V gene: TRBV29-1; CDR3 protein: CSLPTCGYTF; CDR3 DNA: TGCAGCCTCCCAACTTGTGGCTACACCTTC
D gene: NA; clone size: few; J gene: TRBJ1-1; CDR3 length: 11; V gene: TRBV29-1; CDR3 protein: CSVRQGHEAFF; CDR3 DNA: TGCAGCGTTCGGCAGGGACATGAAGCTTTCTTT
D gene: TRBD2; clone size: NA; J gene: TRBJ2-7; CDR3 length: 12; V gene: TRBV28; CDR3 protein: CASSLAGYEQYF; CDR3 DNA: TGTGCCAGCAGCCTAGCGGGGTACGAGCAGTACTTC
D gene: TRBD2; clone size: NA; J gene: TRBJ2-1; CDR3 length: 14; V gene: TRBV29-1; CDR3 protein: CSVAGTSGGYEQFF; CDR3 DNA: TGCAGCGTAGCCGGGACTAGCGGGGGCTATGAGCAGTTCTTC
D gene: NA; clone size: NA; J gene: TRBJ2-6; CDR3 length: 12; V gene: TRBV29-1; CDR3 protein: CSVVVGANVLTF; CDR3 DNA: TGCAGCGTTGTAGTCGGGGCCAACGTCCTGACTTTC
D gene: TRBD1; clone size: NA; J gene: TRBJ1-1; CDR3 length: 14; V gene: TRBV29-1; CDR3 protein: CSVDRTGMNTEAFF; CDR3 DNA: TGCAGCGTGGATCGGACAGGGATGAACACTGAAGCTTTCTTT
D gene: NA; clone size: NA; J gene: TRBJ1-4; CDR3 length: 16; V gene: TRBV15; CDR3 protein: CATSRERTALGEKLFF; CDR3 DNA: TGTGCCACCAGCAGAGAAAGGACAGCCCTAGGTGAAAAACTGTTTTTT
D gene: NA; clone size: NA; J gene: TRBJ2-7; CDR3 length: 12; V gene: TRBV7-2; CDR3 protein: CASSLVPGEQYF; CDR3 DNA: TGTGCCAGCAGCTTAGTGCCGGGCGAGCAGTACTTC
D gene: NA; clone size: few; J gene: TRBJ2-3; CDR3 length: 15; V gene: TRBV6-1; CDR3 protein: CASNQKGGLADTQYF; CDR3 DNA: TGTGCCAGCAACCAAAAGGGGGGGCTGGCAGATACGCAGTATTTT
D gene: TRBD1; clone size: NA; J gene: TRBJ1-1; CDR3 length: 14; V gene: TRBV29-1; CDR3 protein: CSVRTGSMNTEAFF; CDR3 DNA: TGCAGCGTTCGGACAGGGTCGATGAACACTGAAGCTTTCTTT
D gene: TRBD1; clone size: NA; J gene: TRBJ1-6; CDR3 length: 15; V gene: TRBV9; CDR3 protein: CASSRDRAPESPLHF; CDR3 DNA: TGTGCCAGCAGCCGCGACAGGGCTCCCGAATCACCCCTCCACTTT
D gene: NA; clone size: NA; J gene: TRBJ1-2; CDR3 length: 11; V gene: TRBV4-2; CDR3 protein: CASSQGPLYTF; CDR3 DNA: TGTGCCAGCAGCCAGGGACCTTTATACACCTTC
D gene: TRBD1; clone size: NA; J gene: TRBJ2-1; CDR3 length: 19; V gene: TRBV30; CDR3 protein: CAWSTGQGVFASSYNEQFF; CDR3 DNA: TGTGCCTGGAGTACGGGACAGGGGGTTTTCGCGAGCTCCTACAATGAGCAGTTCTTC
D gene: NA; clone size: few; J gene: TRBJ1-2; CDR3 length: 15; V gene: TRBV11-2; CDR3 protein: CASSLTVSPAGGYTF; CDR3 DNA: TGTGCCAGCAGCTTAACGGTCAGCCCGGCGGGTGGCTACACCTTC
D gene: NA; clone size: NA; J gene: TRBJ1-4; CDR3 length: 13; V gene: TRBV7-2; CDR3 protein: CASSFSRAEKLFF; CDR3 DNA: TGTGCCAGCAGCTTTTCCAGGGCTGAAAAACTGTTTTTT
D gene: NA; clone size: once; J gene: TRBJ2-7; CDR3 length: 10; V gene: TRBV19; CDR3 protein: CASGEFGQYF; CDR3 DNA: TGTGCCAGTGGGGAGTTCGGCCAGTACTTC
D gene: NA; clone size: NA; J gene: TRBJ2-1; CDR3 length: 13; V gene: TRBV9; CDR3 protein: CASSVVGNNEQFF; CDR3 DNA: TGTGCCAGCAGCGTAGTCGGAAACAATGAGCAGTTCTTC
D gene: TRBD2; clone size: few; J gene: TRBJ2-2; CDR3 length: 16; V gene: TRBV10-2; CDR3 protein: CASSETGTSAARELFF; CDR3 DNA: TGCGCCAGCAGTGAGACGGGGACTAGCGCTGCCCGGGAGCTGTTTTTT
D gene: TRBD2; clone size: NA; J gene: TRBJ2-4; CDR3 length: 14; V gene: TRBV23-1; CDR3 protein: CASSPPAGAPAGYF; CDR3 DNA: TGCGCCAGCAGTCCTCCAGCGGGGGCACCGGCAGGGTACTTC